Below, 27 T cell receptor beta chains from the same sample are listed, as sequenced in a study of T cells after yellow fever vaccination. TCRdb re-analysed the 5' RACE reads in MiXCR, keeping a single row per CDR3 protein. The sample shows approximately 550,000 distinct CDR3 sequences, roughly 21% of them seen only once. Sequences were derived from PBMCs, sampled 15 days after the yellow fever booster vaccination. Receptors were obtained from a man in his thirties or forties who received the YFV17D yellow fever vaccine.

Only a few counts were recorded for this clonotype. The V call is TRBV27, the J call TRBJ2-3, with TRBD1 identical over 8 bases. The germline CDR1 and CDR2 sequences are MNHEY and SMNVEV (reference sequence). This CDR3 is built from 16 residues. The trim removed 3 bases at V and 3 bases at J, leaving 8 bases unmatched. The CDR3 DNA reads TGTGCCAGCAGTTTTGTCGCTCAGGGGGCTACAGATACGCAGTATTTT. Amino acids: CASSFVAQGATDTQYF.

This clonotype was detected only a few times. DNA of the CDR3: TGTGCCAGCAGCGTAAGAGGGGGGGACTACGACGAGCAGTACTTC. Residues: CASSVRGGDYDEQYF. The V gene is TRBV9, the J gene TRBJ2-7; tentatively, D is TRBD2 (7 bases). This CDR3 region has 15 residues. The germline gives CDR1 SGDLS, CDR2 YYNGEE. Trimming shortened V by 1 base and J by 5 bases, and 16 bases separated the two germline ends. The full variable domain, completed using reference TRBV9 and TRBJ2-7, is DSGVTQTPKHLITATGQRVTLRCSPRSGDLSVYWYQQSLDQGLQFLIQYYNGEERAKGNILERFSAQQFPDLHSELNLSSLELGDSALYFCASSVRGGDYDEQYFGPGTRLTVT.

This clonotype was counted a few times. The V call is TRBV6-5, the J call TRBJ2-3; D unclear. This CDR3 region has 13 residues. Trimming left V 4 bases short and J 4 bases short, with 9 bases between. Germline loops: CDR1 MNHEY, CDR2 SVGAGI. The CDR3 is CASSFSTSDTQYF. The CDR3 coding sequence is TGTGCCAGCAGTTTCTCGACCTCAGATACGCAGTATTTT.

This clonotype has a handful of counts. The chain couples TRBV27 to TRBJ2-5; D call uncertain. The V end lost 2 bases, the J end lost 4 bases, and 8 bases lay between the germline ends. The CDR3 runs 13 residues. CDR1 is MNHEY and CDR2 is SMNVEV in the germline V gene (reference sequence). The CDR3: CASSLVYLETQYF. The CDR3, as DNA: TGTGCCAGCAGTTTAGTCTATTTAGAGACCCAGTACTTC.

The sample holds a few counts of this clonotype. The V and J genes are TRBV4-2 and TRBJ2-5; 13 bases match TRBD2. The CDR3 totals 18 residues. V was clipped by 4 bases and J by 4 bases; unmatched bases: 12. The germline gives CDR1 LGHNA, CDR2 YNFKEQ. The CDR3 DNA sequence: TGTGCCAGCAGCCTAAGTGGGCAGGGACTAGCGGGACGAGAGACCCAGTACTTC. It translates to CASSLSGQGLAGRETQYF.

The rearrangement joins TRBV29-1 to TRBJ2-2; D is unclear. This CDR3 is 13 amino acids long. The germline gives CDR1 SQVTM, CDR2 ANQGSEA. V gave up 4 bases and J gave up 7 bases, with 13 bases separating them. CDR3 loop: CSVVSDYGGELFF. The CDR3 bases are TGCAGCGTTGTATCGGATTACGGCGGGGAGCTGTTTTTT.

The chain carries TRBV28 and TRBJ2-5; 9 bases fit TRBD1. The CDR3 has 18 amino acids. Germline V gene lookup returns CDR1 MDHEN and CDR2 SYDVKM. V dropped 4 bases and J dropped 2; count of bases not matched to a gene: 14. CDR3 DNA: TGTGCCAGCAGTTATACTACGGACAGGGGACTTGGGCAAGAGACCCAGTACTTC. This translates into CASSYTTDRGLGQETQYF.

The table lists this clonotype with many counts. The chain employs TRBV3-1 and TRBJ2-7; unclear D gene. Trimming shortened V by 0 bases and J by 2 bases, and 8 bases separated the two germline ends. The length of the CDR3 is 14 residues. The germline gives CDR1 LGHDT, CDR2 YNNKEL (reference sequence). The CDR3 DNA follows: TGTGCCAGCAGCCAAGATAGAGCGACCTACGAGCAGTACTTC. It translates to CASSQDRATYEQYF.

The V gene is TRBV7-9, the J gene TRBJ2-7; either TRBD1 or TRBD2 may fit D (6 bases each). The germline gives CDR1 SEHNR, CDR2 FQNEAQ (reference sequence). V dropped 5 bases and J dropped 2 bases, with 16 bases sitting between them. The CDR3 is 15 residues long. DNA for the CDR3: TGTGCCAGCAGCAATATGGGGGGCCGAACCTACGAGCAGTACTTC. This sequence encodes CASSNMGGRTYEQYF. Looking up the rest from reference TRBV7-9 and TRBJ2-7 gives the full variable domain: DTGVSQNPRHKITKRGQNVTFRCDPISEHNRLYWYRQTLGQGPEFLTYFQNEAQLEKSRLLSDRFSAERPKGSFSTLEIQRTEQGDSAMYLCASSNMGGRTYEQYFGPGTRLTVT.

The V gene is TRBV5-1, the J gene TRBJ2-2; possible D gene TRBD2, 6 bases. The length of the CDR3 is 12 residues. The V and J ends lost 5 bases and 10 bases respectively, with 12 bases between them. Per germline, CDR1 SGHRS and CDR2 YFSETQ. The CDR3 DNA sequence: TGCGCCAGCAGGCGGGAAGGGCAGGAGCTGTTTTTT. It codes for CASRREGQELFF.

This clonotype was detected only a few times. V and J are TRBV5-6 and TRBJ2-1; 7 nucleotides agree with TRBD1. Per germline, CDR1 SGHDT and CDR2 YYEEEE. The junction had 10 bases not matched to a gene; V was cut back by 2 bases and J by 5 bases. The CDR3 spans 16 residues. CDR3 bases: TGTGCCAGCAGCTTCAACAGGGGTTACCTTGACAATGAGCAGTTCTTC. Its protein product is CASSFNRGYLDNEQFF.

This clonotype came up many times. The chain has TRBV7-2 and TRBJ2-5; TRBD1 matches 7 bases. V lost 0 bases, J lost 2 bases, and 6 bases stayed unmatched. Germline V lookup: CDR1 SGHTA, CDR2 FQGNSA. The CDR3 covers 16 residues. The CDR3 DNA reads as TGTGCCAGCAGCTTAGCTTGGCCAGGGGGACAAGAGACCCAGTACTTC. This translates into CASSLAWPGGQETQYF.

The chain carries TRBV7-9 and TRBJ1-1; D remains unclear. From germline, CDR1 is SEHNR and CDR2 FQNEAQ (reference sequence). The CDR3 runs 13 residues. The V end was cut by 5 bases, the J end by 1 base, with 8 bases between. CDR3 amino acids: CASSTGRNTEAFF. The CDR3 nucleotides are TGTGCCAGCAGCACCGGGAGGAACACTGAAGCTTTCTTT.

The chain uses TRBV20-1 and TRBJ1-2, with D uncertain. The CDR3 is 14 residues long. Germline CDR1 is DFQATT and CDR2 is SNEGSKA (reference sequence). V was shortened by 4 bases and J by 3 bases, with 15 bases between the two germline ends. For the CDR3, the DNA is TGCAGTGCTATCCCACCGACCCGGGACTATGGCTACACCTTC. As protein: CSAIPPTRDYGYTF.

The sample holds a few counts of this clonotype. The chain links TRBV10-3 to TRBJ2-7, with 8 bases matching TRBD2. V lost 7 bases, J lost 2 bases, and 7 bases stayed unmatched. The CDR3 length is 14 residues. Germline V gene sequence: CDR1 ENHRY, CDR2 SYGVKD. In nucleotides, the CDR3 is TGTGCCATCACCCCCACTAGCGGACCCTACGAGCAGTACTTC. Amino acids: CAITPTSGPYEQYF.

This CDR3 reads CSARDLGANYGYTF. The CDR3 nucleotides are TGCAGTGCTAGAGATCTAGGGGCTAACTATGGCTACACCTTC. V is TRBV20-1 and J is TRBJ1-2; a weak D match, TRBD1 (5 bases). The ends were cut back, 0 bases at V and 0 bases at J, with 8 bases in the middle. There are 14 residues in the CDR3. Germline CDR1 reads DFQATT; CDR2 reads SNEGSKA (reference sequence).

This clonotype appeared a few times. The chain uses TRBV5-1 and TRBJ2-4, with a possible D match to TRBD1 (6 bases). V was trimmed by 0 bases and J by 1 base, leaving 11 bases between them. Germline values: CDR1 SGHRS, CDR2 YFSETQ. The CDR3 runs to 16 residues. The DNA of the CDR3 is TGCGCCAGCAGCTTGGAGGGCAGGGGTGCCAAAAACATTCAGTACTTC. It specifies CASSLEGRGAKNIQYF.

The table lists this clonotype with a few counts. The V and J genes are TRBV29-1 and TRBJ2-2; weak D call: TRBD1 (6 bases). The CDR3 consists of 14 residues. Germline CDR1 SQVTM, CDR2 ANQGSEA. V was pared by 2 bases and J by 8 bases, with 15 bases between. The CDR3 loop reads CSVETGTKFGELFF. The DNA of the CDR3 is TGCAGCGTTGAAACAGGGACGAAATTTGGGGAGCTGTTTTTT.

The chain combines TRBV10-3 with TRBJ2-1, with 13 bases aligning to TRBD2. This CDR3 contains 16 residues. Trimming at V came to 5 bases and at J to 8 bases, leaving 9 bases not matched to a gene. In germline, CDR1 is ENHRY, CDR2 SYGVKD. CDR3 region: CAISKLAGGPYYEQFF. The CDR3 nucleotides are TGTGCCATCAGTAAACTAGCGGGAGGGCCTTACTATGAGCAGTTCTTC.

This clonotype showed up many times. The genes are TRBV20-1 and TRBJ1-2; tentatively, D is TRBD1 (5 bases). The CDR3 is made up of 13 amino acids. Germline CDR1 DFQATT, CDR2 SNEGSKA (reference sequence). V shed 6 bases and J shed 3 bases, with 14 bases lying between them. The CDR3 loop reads CSARGGWDYGYTF. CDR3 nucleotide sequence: TGCAGTGCCCGGGGGGGGTGGGACTATGGCTACACCTTC.

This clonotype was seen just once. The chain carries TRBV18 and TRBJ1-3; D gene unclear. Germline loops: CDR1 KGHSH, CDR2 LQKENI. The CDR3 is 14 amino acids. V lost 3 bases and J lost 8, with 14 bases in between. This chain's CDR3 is CASSPSQWRDTIYF. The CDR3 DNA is TGTGCCAGCTCACCCAGCCAGTGGAGGGACACCATATATTTT.

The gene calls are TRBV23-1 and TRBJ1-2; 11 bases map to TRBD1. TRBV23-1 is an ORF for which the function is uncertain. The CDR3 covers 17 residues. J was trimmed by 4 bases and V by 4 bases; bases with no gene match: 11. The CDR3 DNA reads TGCGCCAGCAGTCCTAACTCGGGACAGGGGGAAGGCTATGGCTACACCTTC. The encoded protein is CASSPNSGQGEGYGYTF.

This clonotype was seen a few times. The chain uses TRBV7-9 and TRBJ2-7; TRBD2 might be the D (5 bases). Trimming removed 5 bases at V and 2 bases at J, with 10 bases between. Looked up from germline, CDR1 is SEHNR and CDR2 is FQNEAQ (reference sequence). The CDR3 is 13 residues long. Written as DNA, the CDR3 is TGTGCCAGCAGCGCGGACTCGGCCTACGAGCAGTACTTC. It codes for CASSADSAYEQYF. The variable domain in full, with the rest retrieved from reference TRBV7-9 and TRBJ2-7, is DTGVSQNPRHKITKRGQNVTFRCDPISEHNRLYWYRQTLGQGPEFLTYFQNEAQLEKSRLLSDRFSAERPKGSFSTLEIQRTEQGDSAMYLCASSADSAYEQYFGPGTRLTVT.

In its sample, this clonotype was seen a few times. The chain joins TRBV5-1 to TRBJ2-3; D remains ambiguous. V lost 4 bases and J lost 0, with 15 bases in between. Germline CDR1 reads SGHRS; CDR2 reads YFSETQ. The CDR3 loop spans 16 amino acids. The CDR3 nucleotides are TGCGCCAGCAGCCCTGAGTACTCTTTTAGCACAGATACGCAGTATTTT. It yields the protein CASSPEYSFSTDTQYF. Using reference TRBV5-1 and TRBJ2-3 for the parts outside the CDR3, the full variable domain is KAGVTQTPRYLIKTRGQQVTLSCSPISGHRSVSWYQQTPGQGLQFLFEYFSETQRNKGNFPGRFSGRQFSNSRSEMNVSTLELGDSALYLCASSPEYSFSTDTQYFGPGTRLTVL.

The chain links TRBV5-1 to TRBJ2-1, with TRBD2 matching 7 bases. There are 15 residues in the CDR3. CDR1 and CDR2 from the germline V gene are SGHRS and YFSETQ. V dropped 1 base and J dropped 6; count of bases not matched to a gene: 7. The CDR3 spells CASSLWLAEGNEQFF. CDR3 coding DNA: TGCGCCAGCAGCTTGTGGCTAGCGGAGGGCAATGAGCAGTTCTTC.

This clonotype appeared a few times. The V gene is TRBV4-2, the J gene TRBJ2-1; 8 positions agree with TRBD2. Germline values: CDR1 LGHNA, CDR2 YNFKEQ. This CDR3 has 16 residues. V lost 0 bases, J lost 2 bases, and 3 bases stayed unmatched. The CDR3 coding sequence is TGTGCCAGCAGCCAAGACGGAGCGGGGGCCTACAATGAGCAGTTCTTC. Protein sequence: CASSQDGAGAYNEQFF.

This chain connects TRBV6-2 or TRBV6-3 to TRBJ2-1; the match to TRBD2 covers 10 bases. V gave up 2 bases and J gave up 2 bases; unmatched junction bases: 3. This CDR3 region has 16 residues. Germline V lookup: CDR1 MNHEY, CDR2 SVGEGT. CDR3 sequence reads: CASSYRTSGAYNEQFF. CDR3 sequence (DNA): TGTGCCAGCAGTTACCGGACTAGCGGAGCCTACAATGAGCAGTTCTTC.